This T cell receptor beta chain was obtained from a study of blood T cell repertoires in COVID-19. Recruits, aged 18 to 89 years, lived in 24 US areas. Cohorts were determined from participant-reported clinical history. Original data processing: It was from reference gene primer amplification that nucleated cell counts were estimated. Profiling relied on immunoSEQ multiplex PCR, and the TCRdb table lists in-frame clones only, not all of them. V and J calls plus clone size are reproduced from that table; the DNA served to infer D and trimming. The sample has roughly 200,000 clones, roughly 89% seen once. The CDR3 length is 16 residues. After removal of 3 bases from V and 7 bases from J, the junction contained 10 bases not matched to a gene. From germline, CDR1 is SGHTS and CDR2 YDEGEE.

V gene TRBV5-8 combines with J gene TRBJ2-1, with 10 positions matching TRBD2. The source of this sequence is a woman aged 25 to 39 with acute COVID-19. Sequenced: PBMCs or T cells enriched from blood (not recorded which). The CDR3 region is CASSWDLAGVFNEQFF. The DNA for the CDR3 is TGTGCCAGCAGCTGGGATCTAGCGGGGGTTTTTAATGAGCAGTTCTTC.